The 10 T cell receptor beta chains below were found in one sample sequenced in a study of OX40 agonist ivuxolimab in advanced cancers. Clones were sequenced by immunoSEQ multiplex PCR, and TCRdb holds only the in-frame ones, with some missing. The table shows some 77,000 clones, with around 83% occurring only once. The sequencing here drew on CD4+ or CD8+ T cells sorted from blood, taken in a trial of the OX40 agonist ivuxolimab. The source is an adult with an advanced solid tumor such as melanoma, head and neck, liver or kidney cancer.

The J gene is TRBJ1-1, the V gene TRBV7-7; D call uncertain. Between the trimmed V and J ends, which lost 1 base and 5 bases, there was a span of 8 bases. This CDR3 spans 13 amino acids. CDR1 is SSHAT and CDR2 is FNYEAQ in the germline V gene (reference sequence). For the CDR3, the DNA is TGTGCCAGCAGCTTAGAAGAGGGAACTGAAGCTTTCTTT. This sequence encodes CASSLEEGTEAFF. Variable domain in full (rest from reference TRBV7-7 and TRBJ1-1): GAGVSQSPRYKVTKRGQDVTLRCDPISSHATLYWYQQALGQGPEFLTYFNYEAQPDKSGLPSDRFSAERPEGSISTLTIQRTEQRDSAMYRCASSLEEGTEAFFGQGTRLTVV.

This chain joins TRBV27 and TRBJ2-3; D is uncertain. Looked up from germline, CDR1 is MNHEY and CDR2 is SMNVEV (reference sequence). The CDR3 spans 13 residues. Trimming took off 0 bases at V and 1 base at J, with 2 bases between the two ends. The CDR3 DNA is TGTGCCAGCAGTTTATCGCGCACAGATACGCAGTATTTT. Amino acids: CASSLSRTDTQYF.

The chain couples TRBV10-3 to TRBJ2-5; D may be TRBD2 (5 bases). The germline V and J ends were trimmed by 6 bases and 5 bases, with 10 bases remaining between them. The CDR3 is 12 residues long. Germline-derived CDR1 and CDR2 are ENHRY and SYGVKD. CDR3 in amino acids: CAIRGEAETQYF. CDR3 in DNA: TGTGCCATCAGGGGAGAAGCGGAGACCCAGTACTTC.

The V gene is TRBV11-2, the J gene TRBJ1-1; 7 bases align to TRBD1. The V segment lost 1 base and the J segment 0 bases; nucleotides outside the gene matches: 2. CDR3 size: 15 residues. CDR1 SGHAT and CDR2 FQNNGV come from the germline V gene. CDR3 nucleotides: TGTGCCAGCAGCTTAGTGACAGGGATGAACACTGAAGCTTTCTTT. Protein: CASSLVTGMNTEAFF.

The rearrangement links TRBV5-1 to TRBJ2-3, with 10 bases identical to TRBD2. The CDR3 covers 17 residues. The junction had 10 bases not matched to a gene; V was cut back by 4 bases and J by 2 bases. CDR1 SGHRS and CDR2 YFSETQ come from the germline V gene. The CDR3 reads CASSRDERGGVTDTQYF. For the CDR3, the DNA is TGCGCCAGCAGCCGCGACGAGCGGGGGGGGGTCACAGATACGCAGTATTTT.

The chain has TRBV7-9 and TRBJ1-4; the D is unclear. This CDR3 has 13 amino acids. Looked up from germline, CDR1 is SEHNR and CDR2 is FQNEAQ (reference sequence). Trimming removed 2 bases from V and 5 bases from J, with 6 bases in between. Here the CDR3 DNA reads TGTGCCAGCAGCTTAACCATAAATGAAAAACTGTTTTTT. It translates to CASSLTINEKLFF.

In its sample, this clone was seen a few times. The V and J genes are TRBV7-2 and TRBJ1-4; 8 positions agree with TRBD1. Germline CDR1 is SGHTA and CDR2 is FQGNSA. J was trimmed by 8 bases and V by 6 bases; bases with no gene match: 8. The CDR3 is 14 residues long. CDR3 bases: TGTGCCAGCAGATTACAGACAGGGGCAGAAAAACTGTTTTTT. It translates to CASRLQTGAEKLFF.

V is TRBV6-5 and J is TRBJ1-4; possibly TRBD1 for D (5 bases). The V end was cut by 6 bases, the J end by 7 bases, with 18 bases between. Germline values: CDR1 MNHEY, CDR2 SVGAGI. This CDR3 contains 15 residues. CDR3 sequence (DNA): TGTGCCAGCAGAAACCCTCAGGGCGGGACTGAAAAACTGTTTTTT. Amino acid sequence: CASRNPQGGTEKLFF.

This clone has more than one count but fewer than ten. The rearrangement links TRBV6-5 to TRBJ1-6; D remains ambiguous. CDR1 and CDR2 (germline): MNHEY, SVGAGI. V was pared by 6 bases and J by 7 bases, with 13 bases between. This CDR3 has 14 amino acids. The CDR3 sequence is CASRKDGINSPLHF. The CDR3 DNA reads as TGTGCCAGCAGGAAAGACGGAATCAATTCACCCCTCCACTTT.

The rearrangement joins TRBV7-2 to TRBJ1-1, with D tentatively TRBD1 (6 bases). CDR3 size: 14 residues. Germline assignment: CDR1 SGHTA and CDR2 FQGNSA. The ends were cut back, 4 bases at V and 4 bases at J, with 13 bases in the middle. The CDR3 DNA reads TGTGCCAGCAGCTCTCAGGGGAGTTCCACTGAAGCTTTCTTT. Encoded protein: CASSSQGSSTEAFF.